The entry below describes one T cell receptor beta chain. Its matching antigen is unknown. The data originate from a study of T cell responses to AZD1222 COVID-19 vaccine. Study observations and caveats: It was only a handful of AZD1222 recipients who were seropositive at baseline.

Repertoires were generated with immunoSEQ multiplex PCR, while TCRdb's copy carries only in-frame clones and drops some. The sample consists of 84,000 or so clones, 80% to 90% of them appearing once. The CDR3 sequence is 15 residues long. The germline V gene has CDR1 SNHLY and CDR2 FYNNEI. Trimming removed 5 bases from V and 4 bases from J; junction bases left unmatched: 6. This sequence joins TRBV2 and TRBJ2-5, with TRBD2 matching over 11 bases. This specimen consisted of peripheral blood, obtained on day 0 of AZD1222 vaccination. The source of this sequence is an adult in good health. CDR3 protein: CASSLAGGPGETQYF. The CDR3, as DNA: TGTGCCAGCAGTTTAGCGGGAGGGCCAGGAGAGACCCAGTACTTC.